This TCR beta chain was found in a study of identical twins. Study results and limitations: For out-of-frame beta sequences, excess twin sharing was weaker. Invariant populations such as MAIT and iNKT cells could partly muddle zero-insertion analyses.

TCRdb fed the 5' RACE reads into MiXCR, producing one record per CDR3 protein. The sample has 570,000 or so distinct CDR3 sequences, roughly 9.5% seen once; the top ten hold approximately 3%. This CDR3 has 13 amino acids. Germline CDR1 and CDR2: LGHDT and YNNKEL (reference sequence). V was clipped by 2 bases and J by 4 bases, with 6 bases between them. This clonotype was observed at least ten times. Its antigen remains unidentified. The sample also formed part of further work on yellow fever vaccine responses in identical twins.

The sequence was collected from a young woman in good health. The chain links TRBV3-1 to TRBJ1-3; D remains unclear. Sample: PBMCs. CDR3 region: CASSQRSGNTIYF. Here the CDR3 DNA reads TGTGCCAGCAGCCAAAGGTCAGGAAACACCATATATTTT.